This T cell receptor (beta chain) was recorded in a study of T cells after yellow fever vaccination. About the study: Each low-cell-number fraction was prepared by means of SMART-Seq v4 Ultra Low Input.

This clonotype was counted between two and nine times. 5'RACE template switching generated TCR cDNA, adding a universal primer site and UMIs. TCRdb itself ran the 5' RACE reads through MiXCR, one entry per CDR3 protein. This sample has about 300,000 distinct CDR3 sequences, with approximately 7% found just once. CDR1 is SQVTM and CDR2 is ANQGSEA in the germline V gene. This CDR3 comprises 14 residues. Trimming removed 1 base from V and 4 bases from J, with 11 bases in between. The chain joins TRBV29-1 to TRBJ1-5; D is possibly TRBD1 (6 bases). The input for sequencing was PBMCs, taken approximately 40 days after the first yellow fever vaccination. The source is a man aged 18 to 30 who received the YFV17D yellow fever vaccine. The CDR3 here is CSVEAEGGNQPQHF. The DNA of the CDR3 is TGCAGCGTTGAAGCGGAGGGGGGTAATCAGCCCCAGCATTTT.